This note documents a single T cell receptor (beta chain) sequence. This entry belongs to a study of long-term antiretroviral therapy in people with HIV. The ends were cut back, 4 bases at V and 0 bases at J, with 7 bases in the middle. From germline, CDR1 is SGHRS and CDR2 YFSETQ. This CDR3 is 13 amino acids long. An immunoSEQ assay, version v3.0, was performed at survey level. Repertoires were generated with immunoSEQ multiplex PCR, while TCRdb's copy carries only in-frame clones and drops some. The sample carries 20,000 to 30,000 clones, 70% to 90% recorded once. The chain employs TRBV5-1 and TRBJ2-5, with no clear D. The source of this sequence is a woman aged 30 to 39 with HIV. The source was unsorted PBMCs, collected 1.9 years after starting antiretroviral therapy. CDR3 region: CASSPIYQETQYF. CDR3 in DNA: TGCGCCAGCAGCCCGATCTACCAAGAGACCCAGTACTTC.